This T cell receptor (beta chain) is from a study of regulatory dendritic cells for organ transplantation. CFSE-labeled sorted T cells met regulatory or mature dendritic cells for four to five days. CD4+ or CD8+ T cells were sorted as naive CD45RA+ or memory CD45RO+. Study findings and constraints: Naive CD4+ and CD8+ repertoires were highly diverse; memory CD8+ was most oligoclonal. Alloreactive memory CD8+ T cell pools varied considerably between individuals.

Sequencing used immunoSEQ multiplex PCR; TCRdb keeps in-frame clones, though not all of them. This table has some 9,300 clones, over 80% appearing once. Notes on this clone: Its antigen remains unidentified.

This TCR derives from a human donor in good health. Sequenced sample: memory CD4+ T cells from blood cultured with dendritic cells. Subset described: CD45RO+ memory T cells.

The CDR3, as DNA: TGTGCCACTGGGGCGACAGGGGGCCACAATGAGCAGTTCTTC. Its translation: CATGATGGHNEQFF. J is TRBJ2-1 and V is TRBV6-5; 10 bases are shared with TRBD1. Unmatched junction bases numbered 8, after V lost 10 bases and J lost 5 bases. This CDR3 spans 14 amino acids. Per germline, CDR1 MNHEY and CDR2 SVGAGI.